These 17 T cell receptor beta chains share one sample of origin, sequenced in a study of cytomegalovirus exposure and HLA in healthy donors. This PCR relied on a set of 60 Vbeta primers and 13 Jbeta primers. Libraries were prepared by immunoSEQ multiplex PCR; TCRdb keeps only in-frame clonotypes and omits some of them. This table has more than 95,000 clones, 15% to 20% appearing once. Sequencing input: PBMCs. These receptors originate from a female donor in good health and CMV-seropositive.

CDR3 residues: CASSYTDRVHEQFF. The CDR3 nucleotides read TGTGCCAGCAGTTACACCGACAGGGTTCACGAGCAGTTCTTC. This chain connects TRBV6-5 to TRBJ2-7; TRBD1 matches 7 bases. The tail of the sequence fits TRBJ2-1 better, so the J call may be wrong. The germline V gene has CDR1 MNHEY and CDR2 SVGAGI. The CDR3 consists of 14 residues.

The gene calls are TRBV9 and TRBJ2-5; 7 bases match TRBD2. The germline gives CDR1 SGDLS, CDR2 YYNGEE. The CDR3 extends over 18 amino acids. The ends lost 0 bases at V and 0 bases at J; junction bases unmatched: 11. The CDR3 sequence: CASSVAPSGYRYQETQYF. The DNA of the CDR3 is TGTGCCAGCAGCGTAGCTCCTAGCGGCTATAGGTACCAAGAGACCCAGTACTTC.

V usage is TRBV7-2 and J usage is TRBJ1-5; 7 bases align to TRBD1. The CDR3 extends over 17 amino acids. V was clipped by 2 bases and J by 7 bases; unmatched bases: 14. Germline assignment: CDR1 SGHTA and CDR2 FQGNSA. The CDR3 sequence is CASSLNPAGQGGQPQHF. The CDR3 DNA follows: TGTGCCAGCAGCTTAAACCCAGCGGGCCAGGGGGGCCAGCCCCAGCATTTT. The variable domain in full, completed from reference TRBV7-2 and TRBJ1-5, reads GAGVSQSPSNKVTEKGKDVELRCDPISGHTALYWYRQSLGQGLEFLIYFQGNSAPDKSGLPSDRFSAERTGGSVSTLTIQRTQQEDSAVYLCASSLNPAGQGGQPQHFGDGTRLSIL.

J is TRBJ2-3 and V is TRBV29-1; D possibly corresponds to TRBD1 (6 bases). From germline, CDR1 is SQVTM and CDR2 ANQGSEA. The CDR3 contains 16 residues. Trimming shortened V by 2 bases and J by 0 bases, and 15 bases separated the two germline ends. Here the CDR3 DNA reads TGCAGCGTTGAATCGTACGACAGGCTTAGCACAGATACGCAGTATTTT. It translates to CSVESYDRLSTDTQYF.

As regards this clone: The identical CDR3 is also encoded by other nucleotide sequences in the sample. This chain uses TRBV28 with TRBJ2-5; D is undetermined. The CDR3 has 11 amino acids. V dropped 3 bases and J dropped 5 bases, with 4 bases sitting between them. The germline V gene has CDR1 MDHEN and CDR2 SYDVKM. The CDR3 loop reads CASSFRETQYF. As DNA, the CDR3 is TGTGCCAGCAGTTTCCGGGAGACCCAGTACTTC. The full variable domain, in which reference TRBV28 and TRBJ2-5 provide the parts outside the CDR3, is DVKVTQSSRYLVKRTGEKVFLECVQDMDHENMFWYRQDPGLGLRLIYFSYDVKMKEKGDIPEGYSVSREKKERFSLILESASTNQTSMYLCASSFRETQYFGPGTRLLVL.

The chain employs TRBV18 and TRBJ1-2, with 7 bases lining up with TRBD1. CDR1 and CDR2 from the germline V gene are KGHSH and LQKENI. CDR3 size: 13 residues. Trimming cost V 3 bases and J 6 bases; bases outside gene matches: 4. CDR3 in amino acids: CASSPRDRDGYTF. The CDR3 DNA reads TGTGCCAGCTCACCCCGGGACAGAGATGGCTACACCTTC.

This CDR3 reads CASSQEIQVGTQYF. The CDR3 DNA is TGCGCCAGCAGCCAAGAGATACAGGTAGGGACGCAGTATTTT. V is TRBV4-3 and J is TRBJ2-3; TRBD1 is a possible D gene (5 bases). Trimming cost V 0 bases and J 9 bases, with 13 bases left between them. The CDR3 consists of 14 residues. Germline loops: CDR1 LGHNA, CDR2 YSLEER.

This clone has only a few counts. The genes are TRBV11-2 and TRBJ2-5, with unresolved D. CDR3 length: 13 residues. Between the trimmed V and J ends, which lost 2 bases and 0 bases, there was a span of 4 bases. Looked up from germline, CDR1 is SGHAT and CDR2 is FQNNGV. The CDR3 here is CASSLYNQETQYF. Written as DNA, the CDR3 is TGTGCCAGCAGCTTATACAACCAAGAGACCCAGTACTTC. The full variable domain, rest sourced from reference TRBV11-2 and TRBJ2-5, is EAGVAQSPRYKIIEKRQSVAFWCNPISGHATLYWYQQILGQGPKLLIQFQNNGVVDDSQLPKDRFSAERLKGVDSTLKIQPAKLEDSAVYLCASSLYNQETQYFGPGTRLLVL.

J is TRBJ1-4 and V is TRBV27; 8 bases agree with TRBD1. The CDR3 has 16 residues. Germline CDR1 is MNHEY and CDR2 is SMNVEV (reference sequence). The V gene end was trimmed by 2 bases and the J gene end by 8 bases; junction bases not matched to a gene: 10. In DNA form, the CDR3 reads TGTGCCAGCAGTTTAGTAGGGCAGGGGGCAGGGGAAAAACTGTTTTTT. This codes for CASSLVGQGAGEKLFF.

This clone has only a few counts. V is TRBV21-1 and J is TRBJ2-7; the D call TRBD1 from the table was never checked on the DNA. TRBV21-1 is reported as a pseudogene. CDR3 length: 17 residues. The CDR3 coding sequence is TGTGCCAGCAGCAGGATTTCTCGGGACAGGGGGGGGTACGAGCAGTACTTC. Translation: CASSRISRDRGGYEQYF.

V usage is TRBV10-3 and J usage is TRBJ1-1; 7 bases fit TRBD1. The J segment lost 3 bases and the V segment lost 4 bases, leaving 5 bases of the junction unmatched. Germline V gene sequence: CDR1 ENHRY, CDR2 SYGVKD. The CDR3 sequence is 14 residues long. CDR3 nucleotides: TGTGCCATCAGTGGAACTACAGGGGACACTGAAGCTTTCTTT. Its protein product is CAISGTTGDTEAFF.

The chain joins TRBV5-1 to TRBJ1-1; D might be TRBD1 (6 bases). The CDR3 runs 12 residues. Per the germline V gene, CDR1 is SGHRS and CDR2 is YFSETQ. With 5 bases removed from V and 8 bases from J, the gap between germline ends came to 13 bases. This CDR3 reads CASRWPGGEAFF. The CDR3 nucleotides are TGCGCCAGCAGATGGCCGGGGGGCGAAGCTTTCTTT.

The V and J genes are TRBV2 and TRBJ2-2, with a possible D match to TRBD1 (6 bases). Germline V lookup: CDR1 SNHLY, CDR2 FYNNEI. The ends were cut back, 7 bases at V and 8 bases at J, with 17 bases in the middle. This CDR3 spans 14 amino acids. CDR3 in DNA: TGTGCCAGCAACCTAAACAGGGTGAGGGGGGAGCTGTTTTTT. This codes for CASNLNRVRGELFF.

The CDR3 loop is CASSERASGGIGTYEQYF. Here the CDR3 DNA reads TGTGCCAGCAGTGAACGGGCTAGCGGGGGCATAGGAACCTACGAGCAGTACTTC. The chain is built from TRBV2 and TRBJ2-7; 10 bases fit TRBD2. CDR3 length equals 18 residues. The germline gives CDR1 SNHLY, CDR2 FYNNEI. Trimming at V came to 2 bases and at J to 2 bases, leaving 12 bases not matched to a gene. Drawing the rest from reference TRBV2 and TRBJ2-7, the complete variable domain is EPEVTQTPSHQVTQMGQEVILRCVPISNHLYFYWYRQILGQKVEFLVSFYNNEISEKSEIFDDQFSVERPDGSNFTLKIRSTKLEDSAMYFCASSERASGGIGTYEQYFGPGTRLTVT.

The chain links TRBV4-1 to TRBJ2-3; D uncertain. The V end was cut by 1 base, the J end by 1 base, with 9 bases between. Germline V gives CDR1 MGHRA, CDR2 YSYEKL. The CDR3 has 15 amino acids. For the CDR3, the DNA is TGCGCCAGCAGCCAAGTACGGGTGGGCACAGATACGCAGTATTTT. Translating it yields CASSQVRVGTDTQYF.

This clone has a handful of counts. The chain joins TRBV4-2 to TRBJ2-4; D gene uncertain. Trimming shortened V by 0 bases and J by 1 base, and 13 bases separated the two germline ends. This CDR3 region has 17 residues. Germline V lookup: CDR1 LGHNA, CDR2 YNFKEQ. The CDR3 is CASSQDWAGSAKNIQYF. The CDR3, as DNA: TGTGCCAGCAGCCAAGATTGGGCAGGTTCGGCCAAAAACATTCAGTACTTC.

The chain couples TRBV15 to TRBJ2-7, with D perhaps matching TRBD2 (6 bases). The CDR3 runs 14 residues. CDR1 is LNHNV and CDR2 is YYDKDF in the germline V gene (reference sequence). The V end lost 3 bases, the J end lost 4 bases, and 13 bases lay between the germline ends. In DNA form, the CDR3 reads TGTGCCACCAGCAGTGTCACAGGACTATACGAGCAGTACTTC. Translation gives CATSSVTGLYEQYF.